This T cell receptor beta chain emerged from a study of blood T cells in healthy people across ages. CDR3 length equals 13 residues. Trimming removed 6 bases at V and 0 bases at J, with 8 bases between. Germline lookup yields CDR1 DFQATT and CDR2 SNEGSKA (reference sequence). This clonotype was picked up a small number of times. Primers used in a second PCR of about 7 to 11 cycles were a sample-barcoded 5' primer and a J-beta primer mix. TCRdb re-analysed the 5' RACE reads in MiXCR, keeping a single row per CDR3 protein. The sample lists some 760,000 distinct CDR3 sequences, 20% to 25% occurring once. This sample was shared with a second study, whose subject was T cells of mothers and their children.

The sample consisted of blood. The rearrangement uses TRBV20-1 and TRBJ1-4; D is undetermined. The source is a boy younger than 18 in good health. DNA for the CDR3: TGCAGTGCCTTGGGAGCAACTAATGAAAAACTGTTTTTT. Translating gives CSALGATNEKLFF.